Listed here are 17 T cell receptor beta chains from one sample, sequenced in a study of blood T cell repertoires in COVID-19. Profiled with immunoSEQ multiplex PCR; TCRdb holds only in-frame clones, not every one. The sample lists hundreds of thousands of clones; approximately 83% were seen once. Specimen: peripheral blood. Receptor source: a woman aged 25 to 39 with COVID-19, enrolled during active disease.

The chain is built from TRBV5-6 and TRBJ2-5; D remains ambiguous. V was trimmed by 3 bases and J by 6 bases, leaving 9 bases between them. CDR1 and CDR2 (germline): SGHDT, YYEEEE. The length of the CDR3 is 12 residues. The CDR3 protein is CASSSVAQTQYF. The CDR3, as DNA: TGTGCCAGCAGCTCGGTCGCTCAGACCCAGTACTTC.

In this sample, this clone turned up once. The chain joins TRBV4-3 to TRBJ1-2; weak D call: TRBD1 (5 bases). Trimming removed 0 bases from V and 8 bases from J, with 10 bases in between. The germline V gene encodes CDR1 LGHNA and CDR2 YSLEER. The CDR3 consists of 13 residues. CDR3 sequence reads: CASSQDPGWGYTF. The DNA of the CDR3 is TGCGCCAGCAGCCAAGATCCAGGGTGGGGCTACACCTTC.

This clone was counted a few times. The V call is TRBV4-3, the J call TRBJ2-7, with D possibly TRBD1 on 7 matching bases. Trimming took off 0 bases at V and 3 bases at J, with 18 bases between the two ends. Germline assignment: CDR1 LGHNA and CDR2 YSLEER. The CDR3 contains 17 residues. The CDR3: CASSQDPGGGGHYEQYF. The CDR3 nucleotides read TGCGCCAGCAGCCAAGATCCCGGAGGGGGCGGACACTACGAGCAGTACTTC.

This chain joins TRBV5-1 and TRBJ1-2; D unresolved. The CDR3 totals 14 residues. The germline V and J ends were trimmed by 4 bases and 0 bases, with 10 bases remaining between them. Looked up from germline, CDR1 is SGHRS and CDR2 is YFSETQ. CDR3 nucleotides: TGCGCCAGCAGCCCGGTCGGAGCTAACTATGGCTACACCTTC. Residues: CASSPVGANYGYTF.

This clone has a handful of counts. The J gene is TRBJ1-2, the V gene TRBV7-2, with D possibly being TRBD1 (5 bases). Germline V gene sequence: CDR1 SGHTA, CDR2 FQGNSA. This CDR3 contains 14 residues. Trimming took 1 base from V and 2 from J, leaving 8 bases between them. CDR3 residues: CASSLEKGNYGYTF. The CDR3 DNA follows: TGTGCCAGCAGCTTAGAAAAGGGGAACTATGGCTACACCTTC.

This clone was picked up one time. The gene calls are TRBV28 and TRBJ2-4; the match to TRBD1 covers 7 bases. This CDR3 has 16 residues. The trim removed 5 bases at V and 6 bases at J, leaving 13 bases unmatched. Germline-derived CDR1 and CDR2 are MDHEN and SYDVKM. The CDR3 nucleotides read TGTGCCAGCAGTACAACGACAGGGCGCGGGTTAAACATTCAGTACTTC. Translation gives CASSTTTGRGLNIQYF.

This chain uses TRBV25-1 with TRBJ2-2, with 8 bases matching TRBD1. The CDR3 extends over 16 amino acids. The V segment lost 3 bases and the J segment 1 base; nucleotides outside the gene matches: 4. Germline V gives CDR1 MGHDK, CDR2 SYGVNS. As DNA, the CDR3 is TGTGCCAGCAGTGACTCAGGGACAGGGAACACCGGGGAGCTGTTTTTT. Residues: CASSDSGTGNTGELFF.

The genes are TRBV3-1 (or the pseudogene TRBV3-2) and TRBJ1-3; TRBD1 matches at 9 bases. The CDR3 runs 17 residues. The germline gives CDR1 LGHDT, CDR2 YNNKEL (reference sequence). Trimming removed 4 bases from V and 2 bases from J; junction bases left unmatched: 9. CDR3: CASSLTGGMGTGNTIYF. CDR3 sequence (DNA): TGTGCCAGCAGCCTAACAGGGGGCATGGGAACTGGAAACACCATATATTTT.

V usage is TRBV7-2 and J usage is TRBJ1-1; tentative D call: TRBD1 (5 bases). The CDR3 contains 14 residues. CDR1 is SGHTA and CDR2 is FQGNSA in the germline V gene. V lost 1 base and J 3 bases, leaving 9 bases between the germline ends. The chain's CDR3 is CASSLGQRYTEAFF. The CDR3 region has the DNA TGTGCCAGCAGCTTAGGACAGAGGTACACTGAAGCTTTCTTT.

This clone was seen a few times. The identical CDR3 is also encoded by other nucleotide sequences in the sample. The J gene is TRBJ2-1, the V gene TRBV9; D gene ambiguous. V was clipped by 0 bases and J by 4 bases, with 5 bases between them. The germline CDR1 and CDR2 sequences are SGDLS and YYNGEE. The CDR3 runs to 13 residues. CDR3 region: CASSVEEYNEQFF. DNA for the CDR3: TGTGCCAGCAGCGTAGAGGAGTACAATGAGCAGTTCTTC.

This clone was counted between two and nine times. The J gene is TRBJ2-7, the V gene TRBV7-2; TRBD1 is a possible D gene (6 bases). This CDR3 is built from 12 residues. From germline, CDR1 is SGHTA and CDR2 FQGNSA. Between the trimmed V and J ends, which lost 4 bases and 3 bases, there was a span of 7 bases. Here the CDR3 DNA reads TGTGCCAGCAGCTCACAGGGCTACGAGCAGTACTTC. The encoded protein is CASSSQGYEQYF.

This chain connects TRBV28 to TRBJ2-1; D gene ambiguous. The CDR3 runs to 14 residues. V was cut by 4 bases and J by 0 bases, with 7 bases left in between. CDR1 is MDHEN and CDR2 is SYDVKM in the germline V gene. The CDR3 region has the DNA TGTGCCAGCAGTTCCTCGGGCTCCTACAATGAGCAGTTCTTC. This encodes CASSSSGSYNEQFF.

The V call is TRBV18, the J call TRBJ1-2, with D unresolved. The CDR3 has 13 residues. Germline lookup yields CDR1 KGHSH and CDR2 LQKENI. The V and J ends lost 2 bases and 7 bases respectively, with 11 bases between them. DNA for the CDR3: TGTGCCAGCTCACCAGAGGGAGTAGGTGGCTACACCTTC. It codes for CASSPEGVGGYTF.

The chain has TRBV5-4 and TRBJ2-3, with D unresolved. V was cut by 0 bases and J by 0 bases, with 8 bases left in between. The germline V gene encodes CDR1 SGHNT and CDR2 YYREEE (reference sequence). The CDR3 extends over 15 amino acids. The DNA of the CDR3 is TGTGCCAGCAGCTTGGTAGAGTCTAGCACAGATACGCAGTATTTT. The encoded protein is CASSLVESSTDTQYF.

This rearrangement joins TRBV5-1 to TRBJ1-6; D is perhaps TRBD1 (6 bases). CDR1 and CDR2 from the germline V gene are SGHRS and YFSETQ. V was shortened by 0 bases and J by 9 bases, with 16 bases between the two germline ends. The CDR3 extends over 16 amino acids. CDR3 nucleotides: TGCGCCAGCAGCTTGGTACAGGGTCCCTTTGGTTCACCCCTCCACTTT. Translation: CASSLVQGPFGSPLHF.

This clone was counted only a few times. The CDR3 bases are TGTGCCAGCAGCTTCGGTAGCGGGATCTACGAGCAGTACTTC. This codes for CASSFGSGIYEQYF. The J gene is TRBJ2-7, the V gene TRBV5-6, with 8 bases aligning to TRBD2. CDR1 and CDR2 (germline): SGHDT, YYEEEE. Losses at the gene ends were 2 bases for V and 3 bases for J; bases not matched to a gene: 4. The CDR3 runs to 14 residues.

The chain combines TRBV7-9 with TRBJ2-1, with 11 bases identical to TRBD2. With 2 bases clipped from V and 4 bases from J, the junction kept 4 bases outside the gene matches. The CDR3 contains 16 residues. Germline V gene data show CDR1 as SEHNR and CDR2 as FQNEAQ (reference sequence). The CDR3 nucleotides are TGTGCCAGCAGCTTATCTAGCGGGGGGTCTTACAATGAGCAGTTCTTC. It specifies CASSLSSGGSYNEQFF.